This is a list of T cell receptor beta chains from one sample in a study of shared clonotypes between healthy human individuals. Using immunoSEQ multiplex PCR, the repertoire was profiled, and TCRdb retains in-frame clones only, with some absent. The sample includes millions of clones, about 95% of them seen just once. Material for sequencing was naive CD8+ T cells sorted from blood. The source is a young man in good health. Each CDR3 is given with its conserved first and last residue. Each record gives: D gene, clone size, J gene, V gene, CDR3 protein, CDR3 DNA. A D gene is named only where the DNA matches it firmly. Rows give clone size only sometimes, using once, few, many, or a class for an expanded clone.

D gene: -
clone size: -
J gene: TRBJ2-1
V gene: TRBV7-9
CDR3 protein: CASSSYRDNEQFF
CDR3 DNA: TGTGCCAGCAGCTCTTACAGGGACAATGAGCAGTTCTTC

D gene: TRBD1
clone size: -
J gene: TRBJ1-2
V gene: TRBV4-3
CDR3 protein: CASSPAEGAYGYTF
CDR3 DNA: TGCGCCAGCAGCCCCGCCGAGGGGGCGTATGGCTACACCTTC

D gene: -
clone size: -
J gene: TRBJ1-2
V gene: TRBV9
CDR3 protein: CASSVGAGTYGYTF
CDR3 DNA: TGTGCCAGCAGCGTAGGGGCAGGGACCTATGGCTACACCTTC

D gene: TRBD2
clone size: -
J gene: TRBJ2-7
V gene: TRBV5-6
CDR3 protein: CASSLGSGSVGQYF
CDR3 DNA: TGTGCCAGCAGCTTGGGTAGCGGGAGTGTGGGGCAGTACTTC

D gene: -
clone size: once
J gene: TRBJ1-5
V gene: TRBV28
CDR3 protein: CASSTGMSNQPQHF
CDR3 DNA: TGTGCCAGCAGTACAGGGATGAGCAATCAGCCCCAGCATTTT

D gene: -
clone size: -
J gene: TRBJ2-7
V gene: TRBV5-4
CDR3 protein: CASSLQGTYEQYF
CDR3 DNA: TGTGCCAGCAGTTTACAGGGAACCTACGAGCAGTACTTC

D gene: TRBD2
clone size: once
J gene: TRBJ2-1
V gene: TRBV29-1
CDR3 protein: CSGTTTGTSVAEQFF
CDR3 DNA: TGCAGCGGCACGACTACCGGGACTAGCGTCGCTGAGCAGTTCTTC

D gene: -
clone size: -
J gene: TRBJ1-2
V gene: TRBV5-5
CDR3 protein: CASSLGQFYTF
CDR3 DNA: TGTGCCAGCAGCTTGGGACAGTTCTACACCTTC

D gene: TRBD2
clone size: -
J gene: TRBJ2-1
V gene: TRBV28
CDR3 protein: CASRGVGLGDYNEQFF
CDR3 DNA: TGTGCCAGCCGCGGGGTCGGACTAGGGGACTACAATGAGCAGTTCTTC

D gene: TRBD2
clone size: -
J gene: TRBJ2-1
V gene: TRBV27
CDR3 protein: CASSLSLAGGQHNEQFF
CDR3 DNA: TGTGCCAGCAGTTTATCGCTAGCGGGAGGTCAACACAATGAGCAGTTCTTC

D gene: TRBD1
clone size: once
J gene: TRBJ1-4
V gene: TRBV5-4
CDR3 protein: CASSPGTGGEKLFF
CDR3 DNA: TGTGCCAGCAGCCCCGGGACAGGGGGAGAAAAACTGTTTTTT

D gene: -
clone size: -
J gene: TRBJ2-7
V gene: TRBV9
CDR3 protein: CASSAAGTPYEQYF
CDR3 DNA: TGTGCCAGCAGCGCAGCAGGTACTCCCTACGAGCAGTACTTC

D gene: -
clone size: -
J gene: TRBJ1-2
V gene: TRBV27
CDR3 protein: CASSFGGDGYTF
CDR3 DNA: TGTGCCAGCAGTTTCGGGGGGGATGGCTACACCTTC

D gene: TRBD2
clone size: -
J gene: TRBJ2-1
V gene: TRBV6-5
CDR3 protein: CASSSAGGVRNEQFF
CDR3 DNA: TGTGCCAGCAGTTCAGCGGGAGGGGTAAGAAATGAGCAGTTCTTC

D gene: -
clone size: -
J gene: TRBJ2-2
V gene: TRBV7-9
CDR3 protein: CAFKGENTGELFF
CDR3 DNA: TGTGCCTTCAAAGGGGAGAACACCGGGGAGCTGTTTTTT

D gene: TRBD2
clone size: -
J gene: TRBJ2-1
V gene: TRBV5-6
CDR3 protein: CASSYETSGDNEQFF
CDR3 DNA: TGTGCCAGCAGCTATGAGACTAGCGGTGACAATGAGCAGTTCTTC

D gene: -
clone size: -
J gene: TRBJ2-7
V gene: TRBV11-2
CDR3 protein: CASSLVGGPYYEQYF
CDR3 DNA: TGTGCCAGCAGCTTAGTAGGGGGTCCTTACTACGAGCAGTACTTC

D gene: -
clone size: -
J gene: TRBJ2-7
V gene: TRBV29-1
CDR3 protein: CSVEDEEYEQYF
CDR3 DNA: TGCAGCGTTGAAGATGAGGAGTACGAGCAGTACTTC

D gene: -
clone size: -
J gene: TRBJ2-7
V gene: TRBV13
CDR3 protein: CASSPLRGLEGAEQYF
CDR3 DNA: TGTGCCAGCAGCCCCCTGCGGGGACTCGAAGGTGCCGAGCAGTACTTC

D gene: -
clone size: -
J gene: TRBJ1-1
V gene: TRBV27
CDR3 protein: CASSFEGGITEAFF
CDR3 DNA: TGTGCCAGCAGTTTTGAAGGGGGTATTACTGAAGCTTTCTTT

D gene: TRBD2
clone size: -
J gene: TRBJ2-7
V gene: TRBV11-2
CDR3 protein: CASSPYSGLGYEQYF
CDR3 DNA: TGTGCCAGCAGCCCATATAGCGGGTTAGGGTACGAGCAGTACTTC

D gene: -
clone size: -
J gene: TRBJ2-1
V gene: TRBV19
CDR3 protein: CASSYGGLANYNEQFF
CDR3 DNA: TGTGCCAGTAGCTACGGGGGACTGGCAAATTACAATGAGCAGTTCTTC

D gene: TRBD1
clone size: -
J gene: TRBJ1-3
V gene: TRBV6-6
CDR3 protein: CASSYSRTGGGNTIYF
CDR3 DNA: TGTGCCAGCAGTTACTCTCGGACAGGGGGAGGAAACACCATATATTTT

D gene: -
clone size: -
J gene: TRBJ2-1
V gene: TRBV13
CDR3 protein: CASSFWSGSYNEQFF
CDR3 DNA: TGTGCCAGCAGCTTTTGGAGCGGTTCCTACAATGAGCAGTTCTTC

D gene: -
clone size: -
J gene: TRBJ1-1
V gene: TRBV30
CDR3 protein: CAWSANPQTEAFF
CDR3 DNA: TGTGCCTGGAGTGCAAACCCCCAAACTGAAGCTTTCTTT

D gene: TRBD1
clone size: few
J gene: TRBJ1-2
V gene: TRBV28
CDR3 protein: CASSGTGYYGYTF
CDR3 DNA: TGTGCCAGCAGTGGGACAGGATACTATGGCTACACCTTC

D gene: -
clone size: -
J gene: TRBJ1-1
V gene: TRBV28
CDR3 protein: CASSLGLDTEAFF
CDR3 DNA: TGTGCCAGCAGTTTAGGCCTGGACACTGAAGCTTTCTTT

D gene: TRBD1
clone size: -
J gene: TRBJ1-3
V gene: TRBV7-9
CDR3 protein: CASLMTGRFGNTIYF
CDR3 DNA: TGTGCCAGCTTGATGACAGGGCGATTTGGAAACACCATATATTTT

D gene: -
clone size: -
J gene: TRBJ2-3
V gene: TRBV7-6
CDR3 protein: CASSSAVENTDTQYF
CDR3 DNA: TGTGCCAGCAGCTCAGCCGTGGAGAACACAGATACGCAGTATTTT

D gene: -
clone size: once
J gene: TRBJ2-2
V gene: TRBV30
CDR3 protein: CAWSPVGGELFF
CDR3 DNA: TGTGCCTGGAGCCCAGTAGGCGGGGAGCTGTTTTTT

D gene: TRBD1
clone size: -
J gene: TRBJ1-1
V gene: TRBV4-1
CDR3 protein: CASSQAQGADTEAFF
CDR3 DNA: TGCGCCAGCAGCCAAGCCCAGGGGGCGGACACTGAAGCTTTCTTT

D gene: TRBD2
clone size: -
J gene: TRBJ2-5
V gene: TRBV5-6
CDR3 protein: CASSDGAGEETQYF
CDR3 DNA: TGTGCCAGCAGCGATGGGGCGGGGGAAGAGACCCAGTACTTC

D gene: -
clone size: -
J gene: TRBJ1-6
V gene: TRBV5-6
CDR3 protein: CASSGTNSPLHF
CDR3 DNA: TGTGCCAGCAGCGGAACCAATTCACCCCTCCACTTT

D gene: -
clone size: -
J gene: TRBJ2-2
V gene: TRBV5-6
CDR3 protein: CASSAGTGELFF
CDR3 DNA: TGTGCCAGCAGCGCGGGCACCGGGGAGCTGTTTTTT

D gene: -
clone size: -
J gene: TRBJ2-1
V gene: TRBV27
CDR3 protein: CASSSYPSSHEQFF
CDR3 DNA: TGTGCCAGCAGTAGTTACCCCTCCAGTCATGAGCAGTTCTTC

D gene: -
clone size: -
J gene: TRBJ2-1
V gene: TRBV7-9
CDR3 protein: CASSPPSDDEQFF
CDR3 DNA: TGTGCCAGCAGCCCCCCTAGCGACGATGAGCAGTTCTTC

D gene: -
clone size: -
J gene: TRBJ1-6
V gene: TRBV30
CDR3 protein: CAWMGLDRLKTLHF
CDR3 DNA: TGTGCCTGGATGGGCCTGGACCGCCTAAAGACCCTCCACTTT

D gene: TRBD1
clone size: -
J gene: TRBJ1-2
V gene: TRBV7-6
CDR3 protein: CASSPNTGQGYGYTF
CDR3 DNA: TGTGCCAGCAGCCCCAATACCGGACAGGGCTATGGCTACACCTTC

D gene: TRBD1
clone size: -
J gene: TRBJ2-1
V gene: TRBV28
CDR3 protein: CASSLSPQGDYNEQFF
CDR3 DNA: TGTGCCAGCAGTTTATCTCCCCAGGGGGACTACAATGAGCAGTTCTTC

D gene: -
clone size: -
J gene: TRBJ2-7
V gene: TRBV27
CDR3 protein: CASSLGRLSYEQYF
CDR3 DNA: TGTGCCAGCAGTCTGGGGAGGCTCTCCTACGAGCAGTACTTC

D gene: -
clone size: -
J gene: TRBJ2-7
V gene: TRBV19
CDR3 protein: CASSIGPTYEQYF
CDR3 DNA: TGTGCCAGTAGTATAGGTCCAACCTACGAGCAGTACTTC